One sample yielded the 8 T cell receptor beta chains listed below, sequenced in a study of cytomegalovirus exposure and HLA in healthy donors. PCR primers comprised 60 Vbeta and 13 Jbeta primers. Clones were sequenced by immunoSEQ multiplex PCR, and TCRdb holds only the in-frame ones, with some missing. Among around 120,000 clones listed, over 65% were seen once. The sequencing input was PBMCs. Receptors originate from a young woman in good health and CMV-seropositive.

In its sample, this clone was seen once. The junction shows a germline mismatch at one end, possibly a read error. The chain couples TRBV7-9 to TRBJ1-4, with D unresolved. The CDR3 sequence is 12 residues long. Germline CDR1 is SEHNR and CDR2 is FQNEAQ (reference sequence). In DNA, the CDR3 is TGTTCCAGCAGCTTATCATATGAAAAACTGTTTTTT. It encodes CSSSLSYEKLFF.

This clone showed up just a few times. The chain recombines TRBV5-4 with TRBJ1-2, with 7 bases matching TRBD1. Germline-derived CDR1 and CDR2 are SGHNT and YYREEE (reference sequence). After removal of 6 bases from V and 6 bases from J, the junction contained 8 bases not matched to a gene. The CDR3 contains 13 residues. The CDR3 coding sequence is TGTGCCAGCACTCAAGACAGGGCCAATGGCTACACCTTC. This codes for CASTQDRANGYTF. The entire variable domain, with the rest obtained from reference TRBV5-4 and TRBJ1-2, is as follows: ETGVTQSPTHLIKTRGQQVTLRCSSQSGHNTVSWYQQALGQGPQFIFQYYREEENGRGNFPPRFSGLQFPNYSSELNVNALELDDSALYLCASTQDRANGYTFGSGTRLTVV.

The chain links TRBV4-2 to TRBJ1-2, with D maybe TRBD1 (6 bases). This CDR3 region has 15 residues. Germline V gene lookup returns CDR1 LGHNA and CDR2 YNFKEQ. Trimming stripped 1 base from V and 5 bases from J, with 14 bases between. The CDR3 is CASSQVGDIIYGYTF. The CDR3 nucleotides are TGTGCCAGCAGCCAAGTAGGGGACATCATTTATGGCTACACCTTC.

This clone was seen a single time. The chain has TRBV7-9 and TRBJ2-3; unclear D gene. Trimming took 5 bases from V and 1 from J, leaving 16 bases between them. There are 16 residues in the CDR3. Germline-derived CDR1 and CDR2 are SEHNR and FQNEAQ (reference sequence). CDR3 sequence (DNA): TGTGCCAGCAGCCCCCCGGCAAGTCGGGGCACAGATACGCAGTATTTT. This encodes CASSPPASRGTDTQYF.

The J gene is TRBJ2-3, the V gene TRBV2; TRBD2 matches 10 bases. CDR3 length: 14 amino acids. After removal of 11 bases from V and 2 bases from J, the junction contained 7 bases not matched to a gene. Germline CDR1 SNHLY, CDR2 FYNNEI. CDR3 region: CAGTLAGDTDTQYF. The CDR3 bases are TGTGCCGGAACGCTAGCGGGGGACACAGATACGCAGTATTTT.

The chain recombines TRBV2 with TRBJ1-1, with D perhaps TRBD1 (5 bases). CDR1 is SNHLY and CDR2 is FYNNEI in the germline V gene. This CDR3 has 13 amino acids. Deletions cut 5 bases from V and 0 bases from J, with 7 bases between. Here the CDR3 reads CASSQGMNTEAFF. For the CDR3, the DNA is TGTGCCAGCAGTCAGGGCATGAACACTGAAGCTTTCTTT.

The chain has TRBV4-3 and TRBJ1-3, with 10 nucleotides matching TRBD1. The V segment lost 4 bases and the J segment 3 bases; nucleotides outside the gene matches: 3. The CDR3 extends over 15 amino acids. Germline V gene lookup returns CDR1 LGHNA and CDR2 YSLEER. For the CDR3, the DNA is TGCGCCAGCAGCCGGACAGGGGGAGTTGGAAACACCATATATTTT. It is translated as CASSRTGGVGNTIYF.

The chain employs TRBV6-8 and TRBJ2-2; 7 bases line up with TRBD1. This CDR3 has 17 residues. With 2 bases clipped from V and 4 bases from J, the junction kept 10 bases outside the gene matches. The germline V gene has CDR1 MNHGY and CDR2 SAAAGT. CDR3 region: CASSYERRGHRTGELFF. The CDR3 DNA sequence: TGTGCCAGCAGTTACGAGAGAAGGGGGCATCGCACCGGGGAGCTGTTTTTT.